This T cell receptor (beta chain) is from a study of blood T cells in healthy people across ages. This clonotype was observed many times. The antigen is undetermined. Study-level findings and limits: The fall in TCR beta diversity per million T cells was roughly linear with age. Expanded clonotype shifts may have been confounded, as the donors had an unknown CMV status.

Alongside a J-beta primer mix, a sample-barcoded 5' primer served in a second PCR lasting roughly 6 to 12 cycles. TCRdb itself ran the 5' RACE reads through MiXCR, one entry per CDR3 protein. The sample shows about 1,000,000 distinct CDR3 sequences, 40% to 55% of them seen only once. Germline CDR1 reads SGHVS; CDR2 reads FNYEAQ. V was shortened by 1 base and J by 0 bases, with 7 bases between the two germline ends. There are 14 residues in the CDR3. The chain employs TRBV7-6 and TRBJ2-7, with D unresolved. The sample consisted of blood. This TCR was sampled from a woman aged 55 to 70 in good health. This CDR3 reads CASSLEVYSYEQYF. CDR3 coding DNA: TGTGCCAGCAGCTTAGAGGTATACTCCTACGAGCAGTACTTC.